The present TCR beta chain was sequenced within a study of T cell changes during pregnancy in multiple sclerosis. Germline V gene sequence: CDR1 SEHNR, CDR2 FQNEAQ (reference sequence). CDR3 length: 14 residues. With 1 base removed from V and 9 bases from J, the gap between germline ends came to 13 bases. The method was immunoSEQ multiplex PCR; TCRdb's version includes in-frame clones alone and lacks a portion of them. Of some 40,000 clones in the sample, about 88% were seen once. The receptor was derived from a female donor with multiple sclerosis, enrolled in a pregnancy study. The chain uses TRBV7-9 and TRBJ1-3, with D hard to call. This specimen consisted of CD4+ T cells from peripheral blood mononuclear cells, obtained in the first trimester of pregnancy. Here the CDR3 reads CASSLGVQGGTIYF. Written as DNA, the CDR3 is TGTGCCAGCAGCTTAGGAGTACAAGGAGGCACCATATATTTT.